This T cell receptor beta chain emerged from a study of blood T cell repertoires in COVID-19 (dated by TCRdb to 2018 to 2020). With respect to the entire study: Samples from collaborators originated in the United States, Italy and Spain and spanned both the acute and convalescent phases of COVID-19. The prospective study material was composed of cDNA or gDNA derived from T cells, B-cell-depleted T cells, or PBMCs. Subjects who had been exposed to COVID-19, were actively infected with it, or had recovered from it provided the deeply sampled blood TCRbeta repertoires that made up the dataset. The repertoires were released in a freely available public database intended as a resource for research on the immune response to SARS-CoV-2. Samples were obtained from the ongoing ImmuneRACE study (first 160 participants) and from 1,254 subjects provided by 6 global collaborators. Nearly every sample came with metadata listing a de-identified subject ID, COVID-19 status, age in years and sex. HLA class I and class II types, where available, came from metadata supplied by the sample provider rather than from assay-based typing. Overall results and qualifications from the work: The quantity of clinical and demographic metadata differed by source and by participant and was supplied without curation.

In Seattle, one collaborating source enrolled patients while the infection was active and tracked those patients longitudinally over the course of disease. The collaborating institutions used their own protocols to collect whole blood in K2EDTA tubes. Collaborator samples were shipped for TCRbeta analysis as frozen whole blood, isolated PBMCs, or DNA extracted from either sample type. The immunoSEQ Assay, a bias-controlled multiplex PCR, was used to amplify TCRbeta CDR3 regions from genomic DNA. From the authors' description of their analysis: Nucleated cell counts per sample were estimated from amplification of reference gene primers within the assay. Sequence reads were collapsed and filtered to measure the absolute abundance of every unique TCRbeta CDR3 rearrangement. For each sample, productive Simpson clonality was calculated by taking the square root of Simpson's diversity index across productive rearrangements. The table was pulled from immuneACCESS by TCRdb, which kept in-frame rearrangements only. Such tables lose some clones; where checked, under half of the loss comes from unresolved V genes, and the rest has no known cause. Clonal size and the V and J genes are those of that table, whereas D and trimming came from the DNA. The sample table lists roughly 380,000 clones, roughly 90% of them with a count of one. The leading ten clones occupy less than 2% of the sample.

With regard to this clone: Its cognate antigen has yet to be identified. No base qualities exist here, and no much larger clone lies one base off it.

Sequences were obtained from peripheral blood. This TCR came from a middle-aged woman with COVID-19, enrolled during active disease.

For the CDR3, the sequence is CASHGQGIRYGYTF. The sequenced DNA is TGTGCCAGTCACGGACAGGGGATACGGTATGGCTACACCTTC. The sequence joins TRBV5-4 to TRBJ1-2, with TRBD1 identical over 9 junction bases. CDR1 and CDR2 (SGHNT, YYREEE) derive from the germline V gene (reference sequence). After removal of 8 bases from V and 5 bases from J, the junction retains 10 bases not matched to a gene. CDR3 length: 14 amino acids, cysteine to phenylalanine. Of the read, only the CDR3 DNA is kept; its 42 bases are in frame from base 1.